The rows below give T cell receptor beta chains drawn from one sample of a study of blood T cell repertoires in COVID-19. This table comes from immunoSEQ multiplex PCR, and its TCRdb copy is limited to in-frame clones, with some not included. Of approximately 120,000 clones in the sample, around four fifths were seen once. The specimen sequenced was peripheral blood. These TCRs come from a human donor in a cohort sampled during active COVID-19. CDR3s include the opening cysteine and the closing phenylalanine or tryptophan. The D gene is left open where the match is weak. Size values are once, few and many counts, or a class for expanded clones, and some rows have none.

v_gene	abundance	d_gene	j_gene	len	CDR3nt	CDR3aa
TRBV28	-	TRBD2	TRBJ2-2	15	TGTGCCAGCGTAGACGGGGGGGAGAACACCGGGGAGCTGTTTTTT	CASVDGGENTGELFF
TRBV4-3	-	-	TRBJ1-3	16	TGCGCCAGCAGCCAAGAAGCAGGGCACTCTGGAAACACCATATATTTT	CASSQEAGHSGNTIYF
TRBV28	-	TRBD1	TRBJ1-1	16	TGTGCCAGCAGTTTAGGCGGGACAGGACTGAACACTGAAGCTTTCTTT	CASSLGGTGLNTEAFF
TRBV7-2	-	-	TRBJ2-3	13	TGTGCCAGCAGCGAACAGGGATCAGATACGCAGTATTTT	CASSEQGSDTQYF
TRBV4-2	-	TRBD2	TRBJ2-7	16	TGTGCCAGCAGCCAAGGAACTAGCGGGGAGAGACGCGAGCAGTACTTC	CASSQGTSGERREQYF
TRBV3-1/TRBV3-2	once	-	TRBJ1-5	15	TGTGCCAGCAGCCAAGCAGGGGATCGTGGTCAGCCCCAGCATTTT	CASSQAGDRGQPQHF
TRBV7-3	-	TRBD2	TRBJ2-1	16	TGTGCCAGCAGCTTATCAGCTAGCGGGAGGGCTAATGAGCAGTTCTTC	CASSLSASGRANEQFF
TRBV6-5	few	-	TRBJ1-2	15	TGTGCCAGCAGTTATCGATCGGGGTCCCTTAATGGCTACACCTTC	CASSYRSGSLNGYTF
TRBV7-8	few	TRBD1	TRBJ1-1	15	TGTGCCAGCAGCATAGGGGTGACAGGGCTCACTGAAGCTTTCTTT	CASSIGVTGLTEAFF
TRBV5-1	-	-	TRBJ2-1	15	TGCGCCAGCGATACGTTGGGGGGTTCTTACAATGAGCAGTTCTTC	CASDTLGGSYNEQFF
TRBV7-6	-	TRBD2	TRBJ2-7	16	TGTGCCAGCAGCTTAGTGGGCGGGGGGAAGACCTACGAGCAGTACTTC	CASSLVGGGKTYEQYF
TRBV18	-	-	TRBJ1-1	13	TGTGCCAGCTCACCTAACAGGGATACTGAAGCTTTCTTT	CASSPNRDTEAFF
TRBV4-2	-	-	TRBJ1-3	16	TGTGCCAGCAGCCAAGATTTGGGGCCCTCTGGAAACACCATATATTTT	CASSQDLGPSGNTIYF
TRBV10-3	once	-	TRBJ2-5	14	TGTGCCATCAGTGATTCGGGGGGCGAAGAGACCCAGTACTTC	CAISDSGGEETQYF
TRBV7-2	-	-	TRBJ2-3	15	TGTGCCAGCAGCTTAGCGGAACTAATCACAGATACGCAGTATTTT	CASSLAELITDTQYF
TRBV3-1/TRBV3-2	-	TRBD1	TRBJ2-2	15	TGTGCCAGCAGACCCACAGGGGGCTTCACCGGGGAGCTGTTTTTT	CASRPTGGFTGELFF
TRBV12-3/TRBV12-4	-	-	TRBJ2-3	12	TGTGCCAGCGGTCCACGCGGAGATACGCAGTATTTT	CASGPRGDTQYF
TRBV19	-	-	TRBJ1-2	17	TGTGCCAGTAGGCCCCGGACAGCCGGAGCTGTCTACTATGGCTACACCTTC	CASRPRTAGAVYYGYTF
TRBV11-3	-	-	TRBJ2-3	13	TGTGCCAGCTCCGGGACTAGCACAGATACGCAGTATTTT	CASSGTSTDTQYF
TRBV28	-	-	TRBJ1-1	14	TGTGCCAGCCCCCCCTCCGGAAGCGGCACTGAAGCTTTCTTT	CASPPSGSGTEAFF
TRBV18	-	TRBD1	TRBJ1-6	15	TGTGCCAGCTCACTCCCACGGGACAGGGGGTCACCCCTCCACTTT	CASSLPRDRGSPLHF
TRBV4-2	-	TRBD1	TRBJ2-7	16	TGTGCCAGCAGCCCCCTAGGACAGGGTGGGTCCTACGAGCAGTACTTC	CASSPLGQGGSYEQYF
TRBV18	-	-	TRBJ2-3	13	TGTGCCAGCTCACCGTCGCGCTTCGATACGCAGTATTTT	CASSPSRFDTQYF
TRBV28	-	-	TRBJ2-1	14	TGTGCCAGCAGTTTTGCAAAGTTATCCGGTGAGCAGTTCTTC	CASSFAKLSGEQFF
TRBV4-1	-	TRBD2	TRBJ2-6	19	TGCGCCAGCAGCCAAGATGGGCGGGGGGTGCACTCTGGGGCCAACGTCCTGACTTTC	CASSQDGRGVHSGANVLTF
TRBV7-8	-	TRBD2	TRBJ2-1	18	TGTGCCAGCAGCTTAGTGGGACTAGCGGGGGAGTCGAGAATTGGGCAGTTCTTC	CASSLVGLAGESRIGQFF
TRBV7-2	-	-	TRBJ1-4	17	TGTGCCAGCAGCTTAGGGATCTCAACAGGTCGAAATGAAAAACTGTTTTTT	CASSLGISTGRNEKLFF
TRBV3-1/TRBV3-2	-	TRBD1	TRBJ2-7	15	TGTGCCAGCAGCCATTGGGGGACAGGATCCTACGAGCAGTACTTC	CASSHWGTGSYEQYF
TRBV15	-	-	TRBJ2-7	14	TGTGCCACCAGCAGAGGGGGGGACTCCTACGAGCAGTACTTC	CATSRGGDSYEQYF